The present entry profiles one TCR beta chain with its context. Its target is not known. Trimming cost V 6 bases and J 6 bases; bases outside gene matches: 8. CDR1 is SNHLY, CDR2 FYNNEI, per germline. CDR3 length: 15 amino acids. This entry is derived from a study of CD8 T cells in ankylosing spondylitis. The study's findings and limits: A TCR beta motif of fewer than ten highly homologous variants seemed to mark ankylosing spondylitis blood. Disease-associated clones were CD8+ and fairly uncommon in peripheral blood.

TCRdb processed the 5' RACE reads anew with MiXCR; each CDR3 protein has one entry. The data contain about 540,000 distinct CDR3 sequences, about 13% of them singletons. This chain uses TRBV2 with TRBJ2-1; 10 nucleotides agree with TRBD2. The TCR comes from a male donor with ankylosing spondylitis. The specimen sequenced was blood, either unsorted or a sorted T cell fraction (not recorded which). The CDR3 nucleotides read TGTGCCAGCAGACCCCTAGCGGGAGTGGGCAATGAGCAGTTCTTC. Encoded protein: CASRPLAGVGNEQFF.